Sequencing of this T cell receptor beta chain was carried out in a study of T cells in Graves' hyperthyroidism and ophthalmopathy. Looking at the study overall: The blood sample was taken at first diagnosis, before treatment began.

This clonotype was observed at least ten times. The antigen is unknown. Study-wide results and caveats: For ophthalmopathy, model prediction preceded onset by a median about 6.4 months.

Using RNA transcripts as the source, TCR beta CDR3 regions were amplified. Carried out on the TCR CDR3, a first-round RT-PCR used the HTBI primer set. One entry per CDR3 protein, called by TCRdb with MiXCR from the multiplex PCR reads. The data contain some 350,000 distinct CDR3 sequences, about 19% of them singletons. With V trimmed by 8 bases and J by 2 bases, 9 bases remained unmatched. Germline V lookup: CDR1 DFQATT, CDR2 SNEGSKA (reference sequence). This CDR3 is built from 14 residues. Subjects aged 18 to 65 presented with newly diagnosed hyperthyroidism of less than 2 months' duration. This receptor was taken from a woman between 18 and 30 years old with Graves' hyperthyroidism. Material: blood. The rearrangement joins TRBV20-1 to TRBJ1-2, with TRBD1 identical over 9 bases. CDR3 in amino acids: CSLPPGQGNYGYTF. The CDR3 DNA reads TGCAGTTTACCCCCGGGACAGGGCAACTATGGCTACACCTTC.